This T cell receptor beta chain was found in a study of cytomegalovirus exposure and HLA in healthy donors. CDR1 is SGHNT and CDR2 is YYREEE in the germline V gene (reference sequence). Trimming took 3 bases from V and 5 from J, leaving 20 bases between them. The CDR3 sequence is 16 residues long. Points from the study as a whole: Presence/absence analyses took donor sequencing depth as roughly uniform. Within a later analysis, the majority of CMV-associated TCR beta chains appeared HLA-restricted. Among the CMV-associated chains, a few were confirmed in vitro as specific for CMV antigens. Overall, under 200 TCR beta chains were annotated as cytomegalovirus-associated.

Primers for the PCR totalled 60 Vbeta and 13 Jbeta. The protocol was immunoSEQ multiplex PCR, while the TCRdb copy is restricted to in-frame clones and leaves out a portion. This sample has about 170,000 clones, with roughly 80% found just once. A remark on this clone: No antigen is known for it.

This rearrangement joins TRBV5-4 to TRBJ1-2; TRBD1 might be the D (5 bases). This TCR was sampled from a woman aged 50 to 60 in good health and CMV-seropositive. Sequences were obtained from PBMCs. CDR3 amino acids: CASSSKSGRVGYGYTF. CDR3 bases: TGTGCCAGCAGCTCCAAATCAGGCAGGGTAGGGTATGGCTACACCTTC.